This T cell receptor (beta chain) was found in a study of quantifying T cell responses using KT2 cells. Study-level background: RNA was reverse transcribed with TCR alpha and beta constant-region primers.

A single-stranded UMI oligo with SP2 sequence was ligated to cDNA 3' ends. First-round PCR used about 4 cycles and beta primers RC1.1 and RC1.2 covering TRBC1 and TRBC2. TCRdb reprocessed the UMI-ligation and nested PCR reads via MiXCR and lists one record per CDR3 protein. The sample lists 40,000 or so distinct CDR3 sequences; approximately 15% were seen once. Deletions cut 0 bases from V and 7 bases from J, with 17 bases between. Per the germline V gene, CDR1 is MNHEY and CDR2 is SVGEGT. This CDR3 spans 16 amino acids. Sequences were obtained from PBMCs spiked with cells of the T cell clone KT2. The V and J genes are TRBV6-2 or TRBV6-3 and TRBJ2-3; D remains unclear. This TCR was recovered from a human donor. The CDR3 sequence is CASSYSGRANSNTQYF. CDR3 bases: TGTGCCAGCAGTTACTCAGGTCGGGCGAATTCAAATACGCAGTATTTT.